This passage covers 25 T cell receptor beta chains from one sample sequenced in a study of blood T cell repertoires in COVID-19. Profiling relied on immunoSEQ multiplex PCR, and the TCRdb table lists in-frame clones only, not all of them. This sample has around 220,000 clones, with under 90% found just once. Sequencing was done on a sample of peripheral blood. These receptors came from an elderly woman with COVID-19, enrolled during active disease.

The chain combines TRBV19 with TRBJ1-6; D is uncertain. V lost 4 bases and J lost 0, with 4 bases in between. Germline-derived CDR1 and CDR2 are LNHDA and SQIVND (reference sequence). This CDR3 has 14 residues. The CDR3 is CASSTHSYNSPLHF. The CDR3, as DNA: TGTGCCAGTAGTACACACTCCTATAATTCACCCCTCCACTTT.

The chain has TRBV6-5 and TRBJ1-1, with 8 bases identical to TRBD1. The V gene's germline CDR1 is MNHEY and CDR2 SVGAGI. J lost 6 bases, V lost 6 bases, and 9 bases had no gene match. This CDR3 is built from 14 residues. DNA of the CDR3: TGTGCCAGCAGCCAGGGGGCTGGGATTGCTGAAGCTTTCTTT. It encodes CASSQGAGIAEAFF.

The CDR3 is CASNQGTEAFF. The CDR3 DNA is TGTGCCAGCAATCAGGGCACTGAAGCTTTCTTT. The rearrangement joins TRBV6-6 to TRBJ1-1; maybe TRBD1 (5 bases). This CDR3 spans 11 amino acids. Trimming stripped 7 bases from V and 4 bases from J, with 7 bases between. Looked up from germline, CDR1 is MNHNY and CDR2 is SVGAGI (reference sequence).

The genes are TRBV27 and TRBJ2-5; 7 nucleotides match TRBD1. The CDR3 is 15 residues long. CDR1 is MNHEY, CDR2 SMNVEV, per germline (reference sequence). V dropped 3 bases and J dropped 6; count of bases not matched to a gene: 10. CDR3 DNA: TGTGCCAGCAGTTTGTTAGGGGGCGGACGGAAGACCCAGTACTTC. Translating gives CASSLLGGGRKTQYF.

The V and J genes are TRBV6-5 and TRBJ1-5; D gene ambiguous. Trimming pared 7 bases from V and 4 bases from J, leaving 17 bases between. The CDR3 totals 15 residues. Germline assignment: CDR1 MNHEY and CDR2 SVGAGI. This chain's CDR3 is CASTPLPGVNQPQHF. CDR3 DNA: TGTGCCAGCACCCCCCTTCCGGGAGTGAATCAGCCCCAGCATTTT.

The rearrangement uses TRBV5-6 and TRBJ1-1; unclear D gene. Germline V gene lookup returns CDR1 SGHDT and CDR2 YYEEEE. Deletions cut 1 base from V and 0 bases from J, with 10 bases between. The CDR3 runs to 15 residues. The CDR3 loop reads CASSLPGSLNTEAFF. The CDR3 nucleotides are TGTGCCAGCAGCTTGCCGGGGTCCTTGAACACTGAAGCTTTCTTT.

The CDR3 loop is CASPIESRSDTLYNEQFF. The DNA for the CDR3 is TGTGCCAGCCCCATTGAGTCCCGCTCTGACACCCTCTACAATGAGCAGTTCTTC. The V call is TRBV7-2, the J call TRBJ2-1; D remains ambiguous. Trimming removed 8 bases from V and 3 bases from J, with 26 bases in between. Germline CDR1 SGHTA, CDR2 FQGNSA. This CDR3 has 18 amino acids.

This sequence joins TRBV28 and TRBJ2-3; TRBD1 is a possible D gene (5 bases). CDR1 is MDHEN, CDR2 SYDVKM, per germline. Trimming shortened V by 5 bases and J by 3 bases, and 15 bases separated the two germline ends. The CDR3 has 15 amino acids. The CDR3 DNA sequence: TGTGCCAGCAGTACCCTGACAGTACCTACAGATACGCAGTATTTT. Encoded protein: CASSTLTVPTDTQYF.

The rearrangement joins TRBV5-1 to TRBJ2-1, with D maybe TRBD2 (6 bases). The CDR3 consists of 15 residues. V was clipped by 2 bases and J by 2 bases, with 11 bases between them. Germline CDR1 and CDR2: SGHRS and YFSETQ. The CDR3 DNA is TGCGCCAGCAGCTTAGGAGGGAGGCCCTACAATGAGCAGTTCTTC. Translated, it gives CASSLGGRPYNEQFF.

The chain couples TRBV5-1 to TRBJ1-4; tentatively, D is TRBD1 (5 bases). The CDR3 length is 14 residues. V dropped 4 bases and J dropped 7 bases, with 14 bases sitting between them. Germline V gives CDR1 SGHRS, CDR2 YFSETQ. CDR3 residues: CASSPPDGGEKLFF. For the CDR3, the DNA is TGCGCCAGCAGCCCCCCGGACGGGGGTGAAAAACTGTTTTTT.

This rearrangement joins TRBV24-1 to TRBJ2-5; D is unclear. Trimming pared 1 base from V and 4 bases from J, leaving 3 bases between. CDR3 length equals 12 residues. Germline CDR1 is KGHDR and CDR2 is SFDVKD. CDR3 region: CATSDLAETQYF. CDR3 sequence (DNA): TGTGCCACCAGTGATTTAGCAGAGACCCAGTACTTC.

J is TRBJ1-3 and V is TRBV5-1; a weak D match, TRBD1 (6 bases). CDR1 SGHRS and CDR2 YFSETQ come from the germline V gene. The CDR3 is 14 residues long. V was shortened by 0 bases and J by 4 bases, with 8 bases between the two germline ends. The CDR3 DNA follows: TGCGCCAGCAGCTTGGTAGGGACAGGAAACACCATATATTTT. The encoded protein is CASSLVGTGNTIYF.

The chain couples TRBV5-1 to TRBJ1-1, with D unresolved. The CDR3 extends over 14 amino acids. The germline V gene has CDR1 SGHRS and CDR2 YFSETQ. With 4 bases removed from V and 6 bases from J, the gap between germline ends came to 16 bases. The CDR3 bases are TGCGCCAGCAGCCCCTTTACGGGGAGCCCTGAAGCTTTCTTT. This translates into CASSPFTGSPEAFF.

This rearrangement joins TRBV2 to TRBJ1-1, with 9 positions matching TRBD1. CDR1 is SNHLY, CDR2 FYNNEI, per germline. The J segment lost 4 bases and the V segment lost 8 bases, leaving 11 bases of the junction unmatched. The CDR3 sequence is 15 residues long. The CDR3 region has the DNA TGTGCCAGCTGTTCACAGGGGGCCGGGGGCACTGAAGCTTTCTTT. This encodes CASCSQGAGGTEAFF.

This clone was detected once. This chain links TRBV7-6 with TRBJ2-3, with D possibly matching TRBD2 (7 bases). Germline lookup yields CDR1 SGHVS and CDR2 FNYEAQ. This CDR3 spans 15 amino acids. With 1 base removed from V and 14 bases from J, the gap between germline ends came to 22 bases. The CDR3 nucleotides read TGTGCCAGCAGCTTAGAGGGGGGGGCTCTTCTAGTTCCGTATTTT. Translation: CASSLEGGALLVPYF.

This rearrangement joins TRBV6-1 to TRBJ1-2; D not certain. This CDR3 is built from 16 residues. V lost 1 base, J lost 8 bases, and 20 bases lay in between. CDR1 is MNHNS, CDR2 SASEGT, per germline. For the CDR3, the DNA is TGTGCCAGCAGTGAAGTGGGGAGTGCCCTGGGTTACGGCTACACCTTC. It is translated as CASSEVGSALGYGYTF.

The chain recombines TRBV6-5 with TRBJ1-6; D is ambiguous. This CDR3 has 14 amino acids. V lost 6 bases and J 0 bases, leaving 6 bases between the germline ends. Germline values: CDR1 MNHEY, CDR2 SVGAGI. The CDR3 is CASRGSSYNSPLHF. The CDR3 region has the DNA TGTGCCAGCAGGGGGAGCTCCTATAATTCACCCCTCCACTTT.

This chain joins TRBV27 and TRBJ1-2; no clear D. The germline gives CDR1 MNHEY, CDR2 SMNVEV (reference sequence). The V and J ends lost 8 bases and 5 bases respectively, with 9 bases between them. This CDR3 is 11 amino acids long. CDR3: CASGWAYGYTF. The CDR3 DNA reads TGTGCCAGCGGCTGGGCATATGGCTACACCTTC.

The CDR3: CASSAWGSENEKLFF. In DNA form, the CDR3 reads TGTGCCAGCAGCGCGTGGGGCAGTGAGAATGAAAAACTGTTTTTT. The chain uses TRBV5-8 and TRBJ1-4, with a tentative D call TRBD1 (5 bases). Germline V gene data show CDR1 as SGHTS and CDR2 as YDEGEE. The ends were cut back, 4 bases at V and 5 bases at J, with 15 bases in the middle. The CDR3 has 15 amino acids.

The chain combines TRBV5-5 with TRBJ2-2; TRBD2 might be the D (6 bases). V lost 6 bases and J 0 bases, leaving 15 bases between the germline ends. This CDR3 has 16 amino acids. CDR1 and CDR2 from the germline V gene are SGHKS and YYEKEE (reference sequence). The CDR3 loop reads CASTYWRDANTGELFF. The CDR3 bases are TGTGCCAGCACCTACTGGCGGGACGCGAACACCGGGGAGCTGTTTTTT.

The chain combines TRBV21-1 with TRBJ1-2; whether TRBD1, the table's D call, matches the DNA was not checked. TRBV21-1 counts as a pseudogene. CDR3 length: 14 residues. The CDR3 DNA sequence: TGTGCCAGCAGCGCCCGGGACACGAACTATGGCTACACCTTC. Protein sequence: CASSARDTNYGYTF.

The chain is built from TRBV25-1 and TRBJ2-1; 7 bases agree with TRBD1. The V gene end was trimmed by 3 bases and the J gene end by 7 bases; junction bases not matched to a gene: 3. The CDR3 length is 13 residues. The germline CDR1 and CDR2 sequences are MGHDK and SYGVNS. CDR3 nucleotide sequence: TGTGCCAGCAGTGAGACAGGGAAGAATGAGCAGTTCTTC. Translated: CASSETGKNEQFF.

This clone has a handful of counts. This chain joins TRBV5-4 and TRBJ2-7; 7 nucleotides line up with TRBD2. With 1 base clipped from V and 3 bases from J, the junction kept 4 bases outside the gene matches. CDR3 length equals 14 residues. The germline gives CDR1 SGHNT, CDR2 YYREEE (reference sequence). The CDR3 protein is CASSLLAGNYEQYF. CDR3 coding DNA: TGTGCCAGCAGCTTGTTAGCGGGCAACTACGAGCAGTACTTC.

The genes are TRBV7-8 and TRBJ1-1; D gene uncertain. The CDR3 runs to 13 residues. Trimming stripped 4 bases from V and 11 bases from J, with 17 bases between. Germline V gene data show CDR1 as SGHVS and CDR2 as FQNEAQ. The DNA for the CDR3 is TGTGCCAGCAGCTCAGAGGCCCGGGGTTCGGCTTTCTTT. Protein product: CASSSEARGSAFF.

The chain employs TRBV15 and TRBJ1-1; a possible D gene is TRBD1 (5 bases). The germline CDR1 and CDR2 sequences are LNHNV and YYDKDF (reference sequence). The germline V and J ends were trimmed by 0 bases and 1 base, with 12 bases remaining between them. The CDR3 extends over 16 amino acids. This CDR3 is CATSRDLRTRNTEAFF. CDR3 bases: TGTGCCACCAGCAGAGATCTTAGGACAAGGAACACTGAAGCTTTCTTT.